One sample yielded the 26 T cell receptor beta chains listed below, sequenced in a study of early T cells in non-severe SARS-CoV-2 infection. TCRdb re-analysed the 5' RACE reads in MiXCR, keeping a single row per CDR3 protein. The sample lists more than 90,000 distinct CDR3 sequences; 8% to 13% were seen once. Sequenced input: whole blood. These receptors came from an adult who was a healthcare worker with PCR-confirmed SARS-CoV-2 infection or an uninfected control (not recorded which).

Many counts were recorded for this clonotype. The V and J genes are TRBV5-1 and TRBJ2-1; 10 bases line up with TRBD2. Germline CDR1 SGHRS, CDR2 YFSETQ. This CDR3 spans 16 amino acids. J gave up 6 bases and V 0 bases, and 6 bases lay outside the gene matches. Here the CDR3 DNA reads TGCGCCAGCAGCTTGGTTAGCCTAGCGGGAGCCAATGAGCAGTTCTTC. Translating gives CASSLVSLAGANEQFF.

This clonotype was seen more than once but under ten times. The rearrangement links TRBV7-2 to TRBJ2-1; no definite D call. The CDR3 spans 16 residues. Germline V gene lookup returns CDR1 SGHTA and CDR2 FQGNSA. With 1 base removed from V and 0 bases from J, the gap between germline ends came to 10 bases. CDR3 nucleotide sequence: TGTGCCAGCAGCTTAGGACTTTCTAACTCCTACAATGAGCAGTTCTTC. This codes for CASSLGLSNSYNEQFF.

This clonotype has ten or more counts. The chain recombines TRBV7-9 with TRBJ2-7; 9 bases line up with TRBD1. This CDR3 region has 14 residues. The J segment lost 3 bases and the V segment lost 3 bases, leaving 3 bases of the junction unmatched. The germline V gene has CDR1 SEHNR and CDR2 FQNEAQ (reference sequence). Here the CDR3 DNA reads TGTGCCAGCAGCTTGGGGACAGGGAACTACGAGCAGTACTTC. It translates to CASSLGTGNYEQYF.

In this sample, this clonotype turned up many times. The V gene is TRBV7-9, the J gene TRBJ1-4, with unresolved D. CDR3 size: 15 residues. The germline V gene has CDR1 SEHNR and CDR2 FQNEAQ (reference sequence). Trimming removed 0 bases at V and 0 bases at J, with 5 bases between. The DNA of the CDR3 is TGTGCCAGCAGCTTAGCGCAGTCAACTAATGAAAAACTGTTTTTT. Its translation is CASSLAQSTNEKLFF.

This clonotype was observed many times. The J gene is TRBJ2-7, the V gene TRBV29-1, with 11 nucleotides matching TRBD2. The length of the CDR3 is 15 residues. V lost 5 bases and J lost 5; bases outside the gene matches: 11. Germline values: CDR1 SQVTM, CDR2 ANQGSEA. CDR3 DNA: TGCAGCGTTTTACCCGGACTAGCGGGTTTGCACGAGCAGTACTTC. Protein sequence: CSVLPGLAGLHEQYF.

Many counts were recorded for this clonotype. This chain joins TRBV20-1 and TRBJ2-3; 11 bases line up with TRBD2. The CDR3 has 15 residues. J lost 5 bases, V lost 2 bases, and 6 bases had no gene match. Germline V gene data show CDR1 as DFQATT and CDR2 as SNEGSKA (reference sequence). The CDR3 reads CSARIAGGRGDTQYF. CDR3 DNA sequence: TGCAGTGCTAGAATAGCGGGGGGGCGCGGAGATACGCAGTATTTT.

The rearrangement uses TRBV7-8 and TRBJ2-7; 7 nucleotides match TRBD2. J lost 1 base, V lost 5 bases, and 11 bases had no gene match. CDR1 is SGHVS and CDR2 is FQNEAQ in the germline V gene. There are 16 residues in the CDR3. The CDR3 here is CASSPIELAGSYEQYF. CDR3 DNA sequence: TGTGCCAGCAGCCCCATCGAGTTAGCGGGTTCCTACGAGCAGTACTTC. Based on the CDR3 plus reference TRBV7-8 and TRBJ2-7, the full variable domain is GAGVSQSPRYKVAKRGQDVALRCDPISGHVSLFWYQQALGQGPEFLTYFQNEAQLDKSGLPSDRFFAERPEGSVSTLKIQRTQQEDSAVYLCASSPIELAGSYEQYFGPGTRLTVT.

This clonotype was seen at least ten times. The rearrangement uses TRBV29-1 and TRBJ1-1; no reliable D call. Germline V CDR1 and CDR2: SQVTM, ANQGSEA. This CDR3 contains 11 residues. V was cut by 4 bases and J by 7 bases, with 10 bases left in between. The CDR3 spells CSVGSLYEAFF. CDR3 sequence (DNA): TGCAGCGTTGGCTCACTTTATGAAGCTTTCTTT. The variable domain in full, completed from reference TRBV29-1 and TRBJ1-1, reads SAVISQKPSRDICQRGTSLTIQCQVDSQVTMMFWYRQQPGQSLTLIATANQGSEATYESGFVIDKFPISRPNLTFSTLTVSNMSPEDSSIYLCSVGSLYEAFFGQGTRLTVV.

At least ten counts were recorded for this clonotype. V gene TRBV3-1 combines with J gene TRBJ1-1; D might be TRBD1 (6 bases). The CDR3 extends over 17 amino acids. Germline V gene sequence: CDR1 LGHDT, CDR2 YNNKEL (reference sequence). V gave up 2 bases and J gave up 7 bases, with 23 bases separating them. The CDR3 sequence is CASSQTKGGRGSSEAFF. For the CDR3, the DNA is TGTGCCAGCAGCCAAACCAAAGGAGGCAGGGGAAGCAGTGAAGCTTTCTTT.

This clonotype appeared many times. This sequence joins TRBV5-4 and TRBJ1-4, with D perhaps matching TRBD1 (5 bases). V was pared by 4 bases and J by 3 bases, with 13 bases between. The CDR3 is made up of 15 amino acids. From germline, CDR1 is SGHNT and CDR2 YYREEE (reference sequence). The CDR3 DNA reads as TGTGCCAGCAGCCAGGGCCTGGGGTCTAATGAAAAACTGTTTTTT. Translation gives CASSQGLGSNEKLFF.

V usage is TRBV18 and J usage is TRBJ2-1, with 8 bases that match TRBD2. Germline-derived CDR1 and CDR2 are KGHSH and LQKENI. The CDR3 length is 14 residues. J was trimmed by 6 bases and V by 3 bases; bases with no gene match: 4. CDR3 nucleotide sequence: TGTGCCAGCTCACCTTCAGCGGGAGTCAATGAGCAGTTCTTC. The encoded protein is CASSPSAGVNEQFF.

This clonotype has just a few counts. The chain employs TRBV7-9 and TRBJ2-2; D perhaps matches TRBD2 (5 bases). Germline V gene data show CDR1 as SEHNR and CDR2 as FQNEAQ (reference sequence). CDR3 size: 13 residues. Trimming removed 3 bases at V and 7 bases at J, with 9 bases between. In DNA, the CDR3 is TGTGCCAGCAGCTTCAGTCGGGGCGGGGAGCTGTTTTTT. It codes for CASSFSRGGELFF.

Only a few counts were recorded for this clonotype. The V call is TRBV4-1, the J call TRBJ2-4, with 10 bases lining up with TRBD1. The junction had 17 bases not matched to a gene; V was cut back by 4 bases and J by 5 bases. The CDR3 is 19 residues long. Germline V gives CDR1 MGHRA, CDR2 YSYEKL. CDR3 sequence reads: CASSLTQGTGAGLENIQYF. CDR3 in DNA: TGCGCCAGCAGCCTCACGCAAGGGACAGGGGCCGGGTTAGAAAACATTCAGTACTTC.

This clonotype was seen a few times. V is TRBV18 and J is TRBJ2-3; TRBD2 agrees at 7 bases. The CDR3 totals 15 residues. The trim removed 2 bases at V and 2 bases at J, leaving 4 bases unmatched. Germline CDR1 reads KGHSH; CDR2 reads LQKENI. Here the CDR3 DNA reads TGTGCCAGCTCACCAGCGGGGGATTCCACAGATACGCAGTATTTT. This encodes CASSPAGDSTDTQYF.

The CDR3 loop is CASSWIWAGGWISEQFF. CDR3 in DNA: TGCGCCAGCAGTTGGATATGGGCGGGAGGGTGGATCAGTGAGCAGTTCTTC. The chain uses TRBV4-1 and TRBJ2-1; 9 nucleotides match TRBD2. The germline V gene encodes CDR1 MGHRA and CDR2 YSYEKL. Germline trimming cut 6 bases from V and 9 bases from J; bases unmatched to any gene: 18. The CDR3 runs to 17 residues.

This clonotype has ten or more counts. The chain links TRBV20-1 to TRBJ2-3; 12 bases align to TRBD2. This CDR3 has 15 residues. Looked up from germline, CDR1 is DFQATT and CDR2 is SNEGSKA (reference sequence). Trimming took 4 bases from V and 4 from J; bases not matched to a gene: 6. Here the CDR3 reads CSANRLAGDSDTQYF. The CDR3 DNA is TGCAGTGCTAATAGACTAGCGGGAGATTCAGATACGCAGTATTTT.

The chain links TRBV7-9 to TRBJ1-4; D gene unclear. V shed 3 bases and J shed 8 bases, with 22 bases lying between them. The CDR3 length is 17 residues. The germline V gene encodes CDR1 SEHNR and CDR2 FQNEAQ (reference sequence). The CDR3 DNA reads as TGTGCCAGCAGCTTCATGGCGGCAGAATTAATGGGGGAAAAACTGTTTTTT. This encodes CASSFMAAELMGEKLFF.

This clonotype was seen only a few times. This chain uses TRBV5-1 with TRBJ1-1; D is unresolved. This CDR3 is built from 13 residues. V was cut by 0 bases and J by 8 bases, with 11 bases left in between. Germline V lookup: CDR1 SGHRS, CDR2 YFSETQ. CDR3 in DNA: TGCGCCAGCAGCTTGGAAGGGTGGGGAGAAGCTTTCTTT. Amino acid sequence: CASSLEGWGEAFF.

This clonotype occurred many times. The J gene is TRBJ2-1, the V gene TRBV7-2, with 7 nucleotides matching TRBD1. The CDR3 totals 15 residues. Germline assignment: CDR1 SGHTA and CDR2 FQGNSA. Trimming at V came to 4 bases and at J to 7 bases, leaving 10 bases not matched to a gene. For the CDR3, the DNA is TGTGCCAGCAGCTACGACTCTCTCAGGGGGAATGAGCAGTTCTTC. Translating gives CASSYDSLRGNEQFF.

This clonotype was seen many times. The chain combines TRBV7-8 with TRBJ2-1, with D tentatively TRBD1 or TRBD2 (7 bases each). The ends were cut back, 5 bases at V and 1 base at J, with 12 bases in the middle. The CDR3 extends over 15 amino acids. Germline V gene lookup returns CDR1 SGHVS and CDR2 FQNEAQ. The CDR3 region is CASSPGGGSYNEQFF. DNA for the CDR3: TGTGCCAGCAGCCCAGGGGGAGGGTCCTACAATGAGCAGTTCTTC.

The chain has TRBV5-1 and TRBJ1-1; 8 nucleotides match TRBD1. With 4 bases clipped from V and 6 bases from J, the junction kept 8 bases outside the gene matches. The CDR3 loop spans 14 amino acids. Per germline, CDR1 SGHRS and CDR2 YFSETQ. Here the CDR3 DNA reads TGCGCCAGCAGCCGTGGACAGGGTCAGGCTGAAGCTTTCTTT. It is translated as CASSRGQGQAEAFF.

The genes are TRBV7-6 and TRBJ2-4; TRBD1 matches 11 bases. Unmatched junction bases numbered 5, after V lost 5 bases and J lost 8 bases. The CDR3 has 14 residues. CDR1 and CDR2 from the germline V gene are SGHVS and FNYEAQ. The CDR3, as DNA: TGTGCCAGCAGCACCCGGGACAGGGGGGACATTCAGTACTTC. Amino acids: CASSTRDRGDIQYF.

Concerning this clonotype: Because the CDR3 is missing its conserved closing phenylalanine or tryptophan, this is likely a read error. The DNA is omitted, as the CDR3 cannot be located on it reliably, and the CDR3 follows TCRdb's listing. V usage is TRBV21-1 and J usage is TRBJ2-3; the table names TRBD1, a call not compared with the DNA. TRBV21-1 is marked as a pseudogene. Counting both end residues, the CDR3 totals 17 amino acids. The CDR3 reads CASSNWGETPGTDTQYS.

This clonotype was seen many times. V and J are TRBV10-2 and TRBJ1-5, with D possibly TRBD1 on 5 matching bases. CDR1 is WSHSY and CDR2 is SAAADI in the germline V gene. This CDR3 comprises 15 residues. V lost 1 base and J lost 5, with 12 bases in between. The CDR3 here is CASSELAGRDQPQHF. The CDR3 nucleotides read TGCGCCAGCAGTGAGTTGGCGGGGCGGGATCAGCCCCAGCATTTT.

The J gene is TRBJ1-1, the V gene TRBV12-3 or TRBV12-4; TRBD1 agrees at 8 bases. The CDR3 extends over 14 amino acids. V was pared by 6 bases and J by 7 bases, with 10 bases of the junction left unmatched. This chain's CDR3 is CASSPDRASVEAFF. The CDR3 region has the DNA TGTGCCAGCAGCCCGGACAGGGCGAGTGTTGAAGCTTTCTTT.

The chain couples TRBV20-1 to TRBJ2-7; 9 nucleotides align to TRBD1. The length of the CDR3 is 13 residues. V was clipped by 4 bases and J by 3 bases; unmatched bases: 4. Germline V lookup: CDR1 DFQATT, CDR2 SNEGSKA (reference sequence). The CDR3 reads CSATRQGGYEQYF. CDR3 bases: TGCAGTGCTACGAGACAGGGGGGCTACGAGCAGTACTTC.